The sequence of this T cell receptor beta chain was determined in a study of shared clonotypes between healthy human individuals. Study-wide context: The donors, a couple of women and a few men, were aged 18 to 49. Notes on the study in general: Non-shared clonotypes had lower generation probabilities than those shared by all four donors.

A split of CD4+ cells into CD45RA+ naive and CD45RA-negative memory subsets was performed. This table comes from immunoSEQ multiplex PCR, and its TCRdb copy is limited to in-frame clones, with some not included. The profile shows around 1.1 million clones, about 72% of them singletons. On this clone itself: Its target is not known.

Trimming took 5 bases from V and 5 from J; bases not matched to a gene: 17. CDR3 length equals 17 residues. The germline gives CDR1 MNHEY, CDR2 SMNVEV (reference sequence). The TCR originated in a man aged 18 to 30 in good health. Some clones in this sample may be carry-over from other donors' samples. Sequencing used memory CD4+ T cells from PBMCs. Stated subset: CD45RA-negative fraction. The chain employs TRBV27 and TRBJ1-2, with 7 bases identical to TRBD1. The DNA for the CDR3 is TGTGCCAGCAGTCTCTCAATACAGGGGTCTGTGGGGTATGGCTACACCTTC. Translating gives CASSLSIQGSVGYGYTF.